This section outlines one T cell receptor (beta chain) sequence together with its context. This clone was recorded at least ten times. Its binding antigen is unknown. The observed sequence ends 3 residues before the CDR3 terminus, with the missing tail filled in from the germline J gene. Most of the CVID patients and most of the healthy controls were of Caucasian heritage. From each donor, roughly 5 to 8.5 ml of heparinized peripheral whole blood was collected. Genomic DNA from adults with common variable immune deficiency (CVID) and from healthy adult controls was used to sequence TCRbeta CDR3 repertoires. There were about 22 healthy adult volunteers in the control group (approximately 12 female and some ten male), ranging in age from roughly 20 to 70 years, with a mean age of roughly 35. Diluted blood was subjected to density centrifugation over Hypaque 1077 or Ficoll-Paque for isolation of peripheral blood mononuclear cells. Genomic DNA was obtained from unsorted mononuclear cells through either Qiagen column purification or a centrifugation-based method.

From the germline V gene (reference sequence), CDR1 is LNHDA and CDR2 is SQIVND. V sheds 4 bases and J sheds 5 bases, leaving 14 bases between their ends. The CDR3 goes from the cysteine to the phenylalanine over 14 residues. Part of the CDR3 DNA is given, 33 bases translated from base 1. The sample belongs to a study of T cell clonality in common variable immunodeficiency (dated by TCRdb to between 2015 and 2016). Overall results and qualifications from the work: Correlations of repertoire features with clinical complications were constrained by heterogeneity among patients within the CVID cohort. CVID TCRbeta sequences were reported to have fewer deletions and N-nucleotide insertions and to lack highly modified clones with 13 or more V deletions. Healthy controls shared more TCRbeta clones with each other than CVID subjects shared among themselves (p < 0.0001). According to the authors, finding the cause of the higher clonality in CVID would require sequencing the repertoires of T cell subpopulations. Even though DNA input was equal, the average per sample came to 65,000 to 85,000 unique sequences for controls compared with approximately 29,000 for CVID samples. TCRbeta clonality was higher in CVID subjects than in healthy controls (t-test p = 0.018), and the increase was most characteristic of about a third of subjects.

For sequencing input, CVID and control samples contributed equivalent amounts of genomic DNA. For every sample, a 60 bp segment covering the rearranged TCRbeta CDR3 region was amplified and then sequenced. The immunoSEQ assay, a bias-corrected multiplex PCR combined with high-throughput sequencing, was used for TCRbeta amplification. Processing in the source paper ran as follows. Every unique nucleotide sequence counted as a clone and was annotated with V, D and J genes, copy number and frequency. Sequences were labeled productive if in frame, and non-productive if out of frame or containing stop codons. As previously described, clonality was calculated on the basis of Shannon's entropy. The predicted amino acid sequences of productive clones were used to derive mean CDR3 Kyte-Doolittle hydropathy. The R hclust function was used to hierarchically cluster scaled V gene usage with Manhattan distance and complete linkage. Clone sharing by CDR3 amino acid sequence was assessed by resampling 12 repertoires per group over 100 rounds. The repertoires were screened for some 69 published EBV-specific TCRbeta sequences and some 250 published CMV-specific TCRbeta sequences. A couple of CVID samples that yielded fewer than 10,000 sequences were excluded from the analysis, so 42 CVID repertoires were retained. Held by TCRdb, this immuneACCESS table contains in-frame sequences only and omits some clones. Under half of the omission traces to an unresolved V gene where checked; the cause of the rest is unknown. V and J calls and clone size follow that table, whereas D and trimming were derived from the DNA. For this sample, more than 35,000 clones are listed, none of them singletons. The ten largest clones add up to about 0.86% of the sample.

This clonotype originated in a person aged 18 to 75 in good health. The sample taken for sequencing was peripheral blood mononuclear cells. The receptor chain draws on TRBV19 and TRBJ1-2; matching of 5 bases hints at TRBD1 as the D gene. The sequenced part of the CDR3 DNA is TGTGCCAGTAGTACCCCGGGACTCCTTTATGGC. Its product reads: CASSTPGLLYG. The entire CDR3 protein reads CASSTPGLLYGYTF.